This record covers a single T cell receptor (beta chain). This sample is part of a study of T cell responses to AZD1222 COVID-19 vaccine. Trimming took off 4 bases at V and 2 bases at J, with 9 bases between the two ends. Germline V gene lookup returns CDR1 KGHSH and CDR2 LQKENI. The CDR3 consists of 13 residues. Data came from immunoSEQ multiplex PCR; TCRdb stores just in-frame clones and leaves some out. This sample has tens of thousands of clones, with around 90% found just once. This clonotype originated in an adult in good health. The rearrangement joins TRBV18 to TRBJ2-7; D is uncertain. This specimen consisted of peripheral blood, obtained on day 0 of AZD1222 vaccination. Here the CDR3 DNA reads TGTGCCAGCTCACAGACGGAAACCTACGAGCAGTACTTC. It specifies CASSQTETYEQYF.